This T cell receptor (beta chain) was recorded in a study of T-cell memory formation after mild COVID-19. There are a few counts of this clonotype. TCRdb re-derived calls from the 5' RACE reads in MiXCR, one entry per CDR3 protein. The sample includes 450,000 to 650,000 distinct CDR3 sequences, about 20% seen only once; the top ten take approximately 8.4%. The CDR3 covers 14 residues. V was shortened by 2 bases and J by 5 bases, with 13 bases between the two germline ends. This clonotype was obtained from an adult woman who had mild COVID-19 (a few samples of this study predate the infection). Cell type and time point are not known. This rearrangement joins TRBV12-3 or TRBV12-4 to TRBJ2-7; D is perhaps TRBD2 (5 bases). The specimen was PBMCs or a T cell subset sorted from them (not recorded which). DNA of the CDR3: TGTGCCAGCAGTTTATTCTTGGACGGGAACGAGCAGTACTTC. This gives the protein CASSLFLDGNEQYF.